This TCR beta chain originates from a study of blood T cell repertoires in COVID-19. Looking at the study overall: Italy, Spain and the United States were the sources of the convalescent and acute COVID-19 samples. The cDNA or gDNA used as material had been derived from T cells, B-cell-depleted T cells, or PBMCs.

Source study methods: The authors estimated nucleated cell counts from reference gene primer amplification. Sequencing used immunoSEQ multiplex PCR; TCRdb keeps in-frame clones, though not all of them. V and J calls and clone size are copied from that table; D and trimming were computed from the DNA. There are about 130,000 clones in the sample; roughly nine tenths occur only once, and under 4.5% lies in the top ten. The trim removed 7 bases at V and 10 bases at J, leaving 7 bases unmatched. This CDR3 region has 12 residues. Germline CDR1 is MNHEY and CDR2 is SMNVEV (reference sequence). This sequence originates from a man aged 45-60 years with active COVID-19. The V call is TRBV27, the J call TRBJ2-1, with 7 nucleotides matching TRBD2. Sequencing was done on a sample of peripheral blood. The CDR3 DNA sequence: TGTGCCAGCAAAAGTACGGGGGGAGAGCAGTTCTTC. Protein: CASKSTGGEQFF.